Listed below are T cell receptor beta chains from one sample, sequenced in a study of cytomegalovirus exposure and HLA in healthy donors. Profiling relied on immunoSEQ multiplex PCR, and the TCRdb table lists in-frame clones only, not all of them. The repertoire includes 120,000 to 150,000 clones, over 60% of them detected once, and 3% sits in the top ten. The material sequenced was PBMCs. Receptors were obtained from a woman between 25 and 40 years old in good health and CMV-seropositive. Each CDR3 is given with its conserved first and last residue. The D gene is left open where the match is weak. Some rows have no size entry. The others give once, few or many, or a class for an expanded clone.

j_gene | v_gene | abundance | d_gene | CDR3nt | CDR3aa
TRBJ2-7 | TRBV27 | . | TRBD2 | TGTGCCAGCAGGCCGGGACTAGCGTCATACGAGCAGTACTTC | CASRPGLASYEQYF
TRBJ1-1 | TRBV18 | few | . | TGTGCCAGCTCACCAATTACGGGAACTGAAGCTTTCTTT | CASSPITGTEAFF
TRBJ1-4 | TRBV5-1 | few | . | TGCGCCAGCAGCCCGTGGGGGCATAATGAAAAACTGTTTTTT | CASSPWGHNEKLFF
TRBJ1-2 | TRBV15 | few | TRBD1 | TGTGCCACCAGCAGAGACAGGGGGGCACACACCTTC | CATSRDRGAHTF
TRBJ2-1 | TRBV4-2 | . | TRBD2 | TGTGCCAGCAGCCAAGATCATGCGGGAGGCAATGAGCAGTTCTTC | CASSQDHAGGNEQFF
TRBJ2-5 | TRBV5-4 | . | . | TGTGCCACGAATAAGGGGGGGCGAACGAACCAAGAGACCCAGTACTTC | CATNKGGRTNQETQYF
TRBJ2-3 | TRBV4-1 | . | . | TGCGCCAGCAGCCAACCTAAGCAAGGTGCAGGGGCAGATACGCAGTATTTT | CASSQPKQGAGADTQYF
TRBJ2-7 | TRBV6-5 | once | TRBD1 | TGTGCCAGCCACCGGGGACAGGGAGGATCCGAGCAGTACTTC | CASHRGQGGSEQYF
TRBJ1-1 | TRBV4-2 | . | TRBD1 | TGTGCCAGCAGCTCCCGGGACAGGGAGACTGAAGCTTTCTTT | CASSSRDRETEAFF
TRBJ2-1 | TRBV28 | . | TRBD1 | TGTGCCAGCAGTTTATCCCAAGACAGGGGGTATGAGCAGTTCTTC | CASSLSQDRGYEQFF
TRBJ1-5 | TRBV7-6 | . | . | TGTGCCAGCAGCTGCGGGGAACCGGAGAGCAATCAGCCCCAGCATTTT | CASSCGEPESNQPQHF
TRBJ2-1 | TRBV28 | . | TRBD1 | TGTGCCAGCAGCTCTAGGACAGGGGTACGTAACAATGAGCAGTTCTTC | CASSSRTGVRNNEQFF
TRBJ1-2 | TRBV19 | . | TRBD1 | TGTGCCAGTAGCCCTCGGGGGACAGGGGGCTGGGGAAACTATGGCTACACCTTC | CASSPRGTGGWGNYGYTF
TRBJ2-5 | TRBV7-2 | . | . | TGTGCCAGCACCCTCGACTCCTACCAAGAGACCCAGTACTTC | CASTLDSYQETQYF
TRBJ1-5 | TRBV7-7 | . | . | TGTGCTAGCAGCTTCAAAACTCGGGTCTCGGCTTTCGACCAGCCCCAGCATTTT | CASSFKTRVSAFDQPQHF
TRBJ1-1 | TRBV5-1 | . | . | TGCGCCAGCAGGGATTTCAGGGTTCAGACCACTGAAGCTTTCTTT | CASRDFRVQTTEAFF
TRBJ1-6 | TRBV4-1 | . | . | TGCGCCAGCAGCCAAGTGAGCTCCTATAATTCACCCCTCCACTTT | CASSQVSSYNSPLHF
TRBJ1-2 | TRBV6-1 | . | . | TGTGCCACCAGTGGGGGGAGGGGGAATTATGGCTACACCTTC | CATSGGRGNYGYTF
TRBJ2-5 | TRBV20-1 | . | . | TGCAGTGCTAGACGGCAAGAGACCCAGTACTTC | CSARRQETQYF
TRBJ1-6 | TRBV7-3 | . | . | TGTGCCAGCAGCTTAAAGTCACAGGATAATTCACCCCTCCACTTT | CASSLKSQDNSPLHF
TRBJ1-2 | TRBV10-3 | . | TRBD1 | TGTGCCGCCAAACAGGGGGCGGGTGGCTACACCTTC | CAAKQGAGGYTF
TRBJ2-5 | TRBV2 | few | TRBD1 | TGTGCCAGCAGTTCAGACAGGGGGCGAGAGACCCAGTACTTC | CASSSDRGRETQYF
TRBJ2-7 | TRBV10-1 | . | TRBD1 | TGCGCCAGCAGTGAGGGACAGGGGTACGAGCAGTACTTC | CASSEGQGYEQYF
TRBJ1-2 | TRBV19 | . | TRBD1 | TGTGCCAGTAGTATAGAGGGACAGCCAACAAACGGGTATGGCTACACCTTC | CASSIEGQPTNGYGYTF
TRBJ1-4 | TRBV9 | once | . | TGTGCCAGCAGCGTTTCAGGATTACAGCAATCAACTAATGAAAAACTGTTTTTT | CASSVSGLQQSTNEKLFF
TRBJ1-1 | TRBV6-6 | . | . | TGTGCCAGCAGTTACTCGGGGGGCACTGAAGCTTTCTTT | CASSYSGGTEAFF
TRBJ2-1 | TRBV19 | few | . | TGTGCCAGTAGTAAGCCCACTATACTAGGCGTAAGTCATTACAATGAGCAGTTCTTC | CASSKPTILGVSHYNEQFF
TRBJ2-7 | TRBV5-1 | few | . | TGCGCCAGCAGCGAGCGCCATCCGGACGAGCAGTACTTC | CASSERHPDEQYF
TRBJ2-6 | TRBV19 | . | . | TGTGCCAGTAGTGAACTCTCTGGGGCCAACGTCCTGACTTTC | CASSELSGANVLTF